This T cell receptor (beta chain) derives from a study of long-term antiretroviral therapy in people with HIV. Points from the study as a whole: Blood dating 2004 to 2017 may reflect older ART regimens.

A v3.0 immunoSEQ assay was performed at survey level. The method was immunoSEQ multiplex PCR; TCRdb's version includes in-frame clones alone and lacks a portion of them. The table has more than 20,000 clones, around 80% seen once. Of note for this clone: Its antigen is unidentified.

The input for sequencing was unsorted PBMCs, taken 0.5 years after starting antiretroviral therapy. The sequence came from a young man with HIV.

The CDR3 nucleotides read TGTGCCAGCAGTTTCCTCTCCCGGGGGGGGGCTGGAACTGAAGCTTTCTTT. Amino acids: CASSFLSRGGAGTEAFF. The chain recombines TRBV28 with TRBJ1-1; TRBD1 is a possible D gene (6 bases). This CDR3 spans 17 amino acids. Germline lookup yields CDR1 MDHEN and CDR2 SYDVKM. Trimming left V 3 bases short and J 5 bases short, with 22 bases between.